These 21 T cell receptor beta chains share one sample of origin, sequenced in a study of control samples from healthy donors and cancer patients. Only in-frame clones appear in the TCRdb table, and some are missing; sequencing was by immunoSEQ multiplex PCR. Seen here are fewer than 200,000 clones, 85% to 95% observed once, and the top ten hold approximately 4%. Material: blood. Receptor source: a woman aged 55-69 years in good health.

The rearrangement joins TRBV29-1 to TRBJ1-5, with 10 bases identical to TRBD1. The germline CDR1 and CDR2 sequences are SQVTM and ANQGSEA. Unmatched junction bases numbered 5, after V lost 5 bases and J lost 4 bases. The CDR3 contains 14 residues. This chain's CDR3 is CSVPGTGVNQPQHF. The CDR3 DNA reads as TGCAGCGTTCCCGGGACAGGGGTGAATCAGCCCCAGCATTTT.

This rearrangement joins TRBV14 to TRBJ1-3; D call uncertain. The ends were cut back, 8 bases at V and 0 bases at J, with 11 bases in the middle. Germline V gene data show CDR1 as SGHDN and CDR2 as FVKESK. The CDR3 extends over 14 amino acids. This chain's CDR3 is CASGQYHSGNTIYF. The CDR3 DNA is TGTGCCAGCGGTCAGTACCACTCTGGAAACACCATATATTTT.

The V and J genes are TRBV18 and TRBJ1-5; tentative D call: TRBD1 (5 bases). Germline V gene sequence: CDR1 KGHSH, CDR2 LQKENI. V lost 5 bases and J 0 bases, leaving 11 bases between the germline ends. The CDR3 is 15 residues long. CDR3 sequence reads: CASSTKGSSNQPQHF. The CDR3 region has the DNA TGTGCCAGCTCAACCAAGGGGAGTAGCAATCAGCCCCAGCATTTT.

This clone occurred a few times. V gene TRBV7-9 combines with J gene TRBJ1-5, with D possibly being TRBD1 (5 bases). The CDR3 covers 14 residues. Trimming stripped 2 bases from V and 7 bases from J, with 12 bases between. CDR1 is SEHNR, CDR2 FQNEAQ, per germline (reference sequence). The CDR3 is CASSLTGAGQPQHF. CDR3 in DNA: TGTGCCAGCAGCTTAACAGGAGCCGGACAGCCCCAGCATTTT.

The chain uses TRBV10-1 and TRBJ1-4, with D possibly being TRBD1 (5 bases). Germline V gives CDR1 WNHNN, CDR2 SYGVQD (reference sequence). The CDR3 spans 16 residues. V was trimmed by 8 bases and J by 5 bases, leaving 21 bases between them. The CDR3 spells CASLFTGYEGNEKLFF. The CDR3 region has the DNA TGCGCCAGCTTGTTTACGGGTTACGAGGGGAATGAAAAACTGTTTTTT.

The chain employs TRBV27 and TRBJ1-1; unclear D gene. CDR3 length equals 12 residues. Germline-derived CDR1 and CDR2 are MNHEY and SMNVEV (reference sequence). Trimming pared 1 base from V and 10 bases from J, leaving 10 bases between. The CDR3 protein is CASSLLGGVAFF. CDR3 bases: TGTGCCAGCAGTTTATTGGGCGGCGTAGCTTTCTTT.

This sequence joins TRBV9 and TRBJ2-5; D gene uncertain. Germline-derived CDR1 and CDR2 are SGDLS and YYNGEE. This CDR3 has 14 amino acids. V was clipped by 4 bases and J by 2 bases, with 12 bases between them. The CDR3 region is CASSLRPRQETQYF. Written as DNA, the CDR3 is TGTGCCAGCAGCCTCCGACCGCGACAAGAGACCCAGTACTTC.

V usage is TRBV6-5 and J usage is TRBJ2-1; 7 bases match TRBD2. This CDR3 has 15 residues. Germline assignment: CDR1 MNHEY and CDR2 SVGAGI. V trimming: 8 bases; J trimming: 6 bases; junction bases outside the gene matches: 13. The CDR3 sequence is CASLSLSGAFNEQFF. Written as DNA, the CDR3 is TGTGCCAGCTTGAGCCTGAGCGGGGCTTTCAATGAGCAGTTCTTC.

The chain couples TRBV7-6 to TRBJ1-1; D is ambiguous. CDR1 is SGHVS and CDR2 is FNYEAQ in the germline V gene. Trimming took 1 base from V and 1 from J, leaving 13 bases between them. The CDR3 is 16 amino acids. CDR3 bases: TGTGCCAGCAGCTTAGAATCCACCTCAGCGAACACTGAAGCTTTCTTT. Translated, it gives CASSLESTSANTEAFF. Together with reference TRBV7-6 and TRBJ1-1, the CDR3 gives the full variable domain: GAGVSQSPRYKVTKRGQDVALRCDPISGHVSLYWYRQALGQGPEFLTYFNYEAQQDKSGLPNDRFSAERPEGSISTLTIQRTEQRDSAMYRCASSLESTSANTEAFFGQGTRLTVV.

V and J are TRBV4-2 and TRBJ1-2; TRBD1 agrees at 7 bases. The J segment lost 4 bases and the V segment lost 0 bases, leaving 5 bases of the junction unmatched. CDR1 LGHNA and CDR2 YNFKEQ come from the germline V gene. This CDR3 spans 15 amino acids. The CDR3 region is CASSQEDRTGYGYTF. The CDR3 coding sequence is TGTGCCAGCAGCCAAGAGGACAGGACGGGCTATGGCTACACCTTC.

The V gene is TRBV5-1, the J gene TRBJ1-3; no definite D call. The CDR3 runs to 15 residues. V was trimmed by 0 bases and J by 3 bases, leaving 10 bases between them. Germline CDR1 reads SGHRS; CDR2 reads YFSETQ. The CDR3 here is CASSLVPALGNTIYF. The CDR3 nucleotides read TGCGCCAGCAGCTTGGTACCAGCCCTTGGAAACACCATATATTTT. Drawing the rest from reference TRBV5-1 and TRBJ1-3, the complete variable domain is KAGVTQTPRYLIKTRGQQVTLSCSPISGHRSVSWYQQTPGQGLQFLFEYFSETQRNKGNFPGRFSGRQFSNSRSEMNVSTLELGDSALYLCASSLVPALGNTIYFGEGSWLTVV.

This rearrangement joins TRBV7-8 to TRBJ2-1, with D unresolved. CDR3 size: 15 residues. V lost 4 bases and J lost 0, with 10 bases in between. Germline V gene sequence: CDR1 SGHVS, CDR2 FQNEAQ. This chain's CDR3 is CASSSTPYSYNEQFF. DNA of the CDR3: TGTGCCAGCAGCTCGACACCTTACTCCTACAATGAGCAGTTCTTC.

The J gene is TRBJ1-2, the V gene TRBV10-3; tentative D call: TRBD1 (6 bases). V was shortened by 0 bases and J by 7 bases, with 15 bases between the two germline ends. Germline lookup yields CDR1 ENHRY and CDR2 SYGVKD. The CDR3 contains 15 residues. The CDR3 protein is CAISESWGAAGGYTF. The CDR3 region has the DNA TGTGCCATCAGTGAGTCATGGGGGGCTGCTGGTGGCTACACCTTC.

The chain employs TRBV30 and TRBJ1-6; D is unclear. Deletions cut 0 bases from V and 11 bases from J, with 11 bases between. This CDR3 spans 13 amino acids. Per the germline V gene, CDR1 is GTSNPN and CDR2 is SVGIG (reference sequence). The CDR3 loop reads CAWSVESRAPLHF. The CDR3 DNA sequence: TGTGCCTGGAGTGTTGAGTCTAGGGCACCCCTCCACTTT.

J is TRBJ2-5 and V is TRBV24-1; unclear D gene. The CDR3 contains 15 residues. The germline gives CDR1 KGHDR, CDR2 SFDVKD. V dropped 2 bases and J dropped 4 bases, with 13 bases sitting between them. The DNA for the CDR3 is TGTGCCACCAGTGATTCGAACTCTAAACGAGAGACCCAGTACTTC. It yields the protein CATSDSNSKRETQYF.

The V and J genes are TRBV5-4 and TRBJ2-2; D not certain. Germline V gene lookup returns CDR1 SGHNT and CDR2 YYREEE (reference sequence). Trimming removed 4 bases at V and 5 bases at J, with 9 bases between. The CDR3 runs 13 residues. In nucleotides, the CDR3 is TGTGCCAGCAGCATGACTTATACCGGGGAGCTGTTTTTT. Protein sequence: CASSMTYTGELFF.

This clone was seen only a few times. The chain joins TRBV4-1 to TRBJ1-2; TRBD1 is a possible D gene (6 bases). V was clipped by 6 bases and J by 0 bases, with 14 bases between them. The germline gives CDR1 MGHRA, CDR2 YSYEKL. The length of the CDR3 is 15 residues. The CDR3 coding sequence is TGCGCCAGCAGGGGGACCGGGACAACTAACTATGGCTACACCTTC. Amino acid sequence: CASRGTGTTNYGYTF.

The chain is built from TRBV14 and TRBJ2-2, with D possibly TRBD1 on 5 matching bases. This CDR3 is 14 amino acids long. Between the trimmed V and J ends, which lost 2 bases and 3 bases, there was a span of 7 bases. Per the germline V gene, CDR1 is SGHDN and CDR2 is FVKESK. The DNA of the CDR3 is TGTGCCAGCAGCCAACGACAGTACACCGGGGAGCTGTTTTTT. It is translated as CASSQRQYTGELFF. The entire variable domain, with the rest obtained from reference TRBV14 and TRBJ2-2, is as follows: EAGVTQFPSHSVIEKGQTVTLRCDPISGHDNLYWYRRVMGKEIKFLLHFVKESKQDESGMPNNRFLAERTGGTYSTLKVQPAELEDSGVYFCASSQRQYTGELFFGEGSRLTVL.

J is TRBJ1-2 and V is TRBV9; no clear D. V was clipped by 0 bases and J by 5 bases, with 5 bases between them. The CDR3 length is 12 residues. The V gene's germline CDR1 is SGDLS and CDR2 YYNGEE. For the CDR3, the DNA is TGTGCCAGCAGCGTAGGGTCTTATGGCTACACCTTC. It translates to CASSVGSYGYTF.

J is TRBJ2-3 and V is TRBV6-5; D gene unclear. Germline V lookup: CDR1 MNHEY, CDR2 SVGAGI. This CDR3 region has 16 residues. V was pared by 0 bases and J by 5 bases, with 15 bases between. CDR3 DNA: TGTGCCAGCAGTTACTCGATATCGCGGTTCCAAGATACGCAGTATTTT. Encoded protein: CASSYSISRFQDTQYF.

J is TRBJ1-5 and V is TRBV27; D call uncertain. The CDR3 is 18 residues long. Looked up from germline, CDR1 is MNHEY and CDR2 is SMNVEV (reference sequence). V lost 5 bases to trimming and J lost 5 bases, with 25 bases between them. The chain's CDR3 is CASSPRRITGSEDQPQHF. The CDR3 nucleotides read TGTGCCAGCAGTCCCCGCCGGATCACGGGCAGTGAAGATCAGCCCCAGCATTTT.